The sequence of this T cell receptor beta chain was determined in a study of CD8 T cells in Susac syndrome. In the study overall: Active disease was present in roughly 6 of the sequenced Susac syndrome patients, and remission in roughly 8.

The authors carried out high-throughput sequencing of TCR beta. They applied it to CD8+ and CD4+ T cells obtained from blood. In contrast to the negatively isolated CD8+ and CD4+ T cells, TEMRA cells were FACS-enriched. RNA, at about 0.5 to 1 ug, was reverse transcribed with random hexamers. An immunoSEQ multiplex PCR generated amplified TCR beta CDR3 products spanning 54 Vbeta and 13 Jbeta. In TCRdb, the immunoSEQ multiplex PCR reads were re-called with MiXCR into one record per CDR3 protein. The table has about 180,000 distinct CDR3 sequences, just under 95% seen once. V lost 4 bases, J lost 9 bases, and 13 bases lay in between. This CDR3 has 13 amino acids. CDR1 and CDR2 (germline): SGHAT, FQNNGV.

This TCR was recovered from a human donor with Susac syndrome. This chain uses TRBV11-2 with TRBJ2-1; D possibly corresponds to TRBD1 (5 bases). The sequencing sample was made of CD4+ T cells from PBMCs. DNA of the CDR3: TGTGCCAGCAGCTCCCAGGGCCAGGGTGAGCAGTTCTTC. This translates into CASSSQGQGEQFF.